This T cell receptor beta chain was sequenced during a study of lymphopenia after photon versus proton radiotherapy. Findings of the study overall: A bigger post-nadir fall in TCR diversity correlated inversely with survival time in deceased patients. Authors raise, but do not show, better survival with proton therapy. Proton therapy kept repertoires fairly stable, unlike photons, which gained effector/memory cells. After lymphocyte nadir, photon-treated repertoires showed oligoclonal expansion, especially CD8+ Temra.

Germline CDR1 and CDR2: SGHRS and YFSETQ. V lost 1 base and J lost 5, with 14 bases in between. This CDR3 has 15 residues. Clones were read by immunoSEQ multiplex PCR, and TCRdb kept only the in-frame ones, dropping some. The sample has around 20,000 clones; approximately 90% are singletons. To note about this clone: What it binds is not known.

This receptor was obtained from a man older than 75 with esophageal cancer. The chain recombines TRBV5-1 with TRBJ2-3, with D uncertain. Source: peripheral blood, taken from a patient treated with proton-based radiotherapy. CDR3 sequence: CASSLKHPIRDTQYF. For the CDR3, the DNA is TGCGCCAGCAGCTTGAAACACCCGATTAGAGATACGCAGTATTTT. The whole variable domain, remainder taken from reference TRBV5-1 and TRBJ2-3, is KAGVTQTPRYLIKTRGQQVTLSCSPISGHRSVSWYQQTPGQGLQFLFEYFSETQRNKGNFPGRFSGRQFSNSRSEMNVSTLELGDSALYLCASSLKHPIRDTQYFGPGTRLTVL.